The next 30 T cell receptor beta chains were all read from a single sample in a study of blood T cell repertoires in COVID-19. Libraries were prepared by immunoSEQ multiplex PCR; TCRdb keeps only in-frame clonotypes and omits some of them. The data hold around 300,000 clones, with around four fifths observed a single time. Sample: peripheral blood. The receptors were sampled from a woman aged 50 to 60 with active or convalescent COVID-19.

The chain links TRBV4-2 to TRBJ2-1; tentatively, D is TRBD2 (6 bases). CDR1 is LGHNA, CDR2 YNFKEQ, per germline. V was shortened by 0 bases and J by 8 bases, with 17 bases between the two germline ends. The CDR3 runs to 16 residues. CDR3 amino acids: CASSQEGRPGVDEQFF. DNA of the CDR3: TGTGCCAGCAGCCAAGAGGGACGGCCGGGGGTGGATGAGCAGTTCTTC.

The rearrangement joins TRBV5-4 to TRBJ2-2, with 12 bases fitting TRBD2. The V segment lost 4 bases and the J segment 7 bases; nucleotides outside the gene matches: 8. The germline V gene encodes CDR1 SGHNT and CDR2 YYREEE (reference sequence). CDR3 size: 16 residues. The DNA of the CDR3 is TGTGCCAGCAGCACACTAGCGGGAGGTCCCAACGGGGAGCTGTTTTTT. It yields the protein CASSTLAGGPNGELFF.

The CDR3 region has the DNA TGCGCCAGCAGCTTGGGAACGGATCAGCCCCAGCATTTT. Translation gives CASSLGTDQPQHF. This chain joins TRBV5-1 and TRBJ1-5; no clear D. V dropped 0 bases and J dropped 5 bases, with 6 bases sitting between them. Germline V gives CDR1 SGHRS, CDR2 YFSETQ. This CDR3 has 13 amino acids. Full variable domain (remainder filled in from reference TRBV5-1 and TRBJ1-5): KAGVTQTPRYLIKTRGQQVTLSCSPISGHRSVSWYQQTPGQGLQFLFEYFSETQRNKGNFPGRFSGRQFSNSRSEMNVSTLELGDSALYLCASSLGTDQPQHFGDGTRLSIL.

The V and J genes are TRBV28 and TRBJ2-7; D gene unclear. CDR1 is MDHEN and CDR2 is SYDVKM in the germline V gene. The CDR3 is made up of 11 amino acids. V lost 8 bases and J lost 3, with 8 bases in between. CDR3 residues: CASRYFYEQYF. CDR3 DNA sequence: TGTGCCAGCCGGTACTTCTACGAGCAGTACTTC.

The chain links TRBV28 to TRBJ1-4, with TRBD1 matching over 7 bases. The length of the CDR3 is 17 residues. CDR1 and CDR2 from the germline V gene are MDHEN and SYDVKM. V shed 7 bases and J 0 bases; nucleotides not matched to a gene: 11. The CDR3 is CASITGGTVTTNEKLFF. CDR3 nucleotides: TGTGCCAGCATCACGGGGGGGACAGTTACAACTAATGAAAAACTGTTTTTT.

V and J are TRBV2 and TRBJ2-1, with 8 positions matching TRBD2. The CDR3 extends over 17 amino acids. Germline V gene data show CDR1 as SNHLY and CDR2 as FYNNEI. Trimming at V came to 8 bases and at J to 3 bases, leaving 15 bases not matched to a gene. CDR3 region: CASLSPPGGSRYNEQFF. In DNA, the CDR3 is TGTGCCAGCCTCTCCCCCCCGGGAGGGAGCCGCTACAATGAGCAGTTCTTC. The whole variable domain, filled in from reference TRBV2 and TRBJ2-1, reads EPEVTQTPSHQVTQMGQEVILRCVPISNHLYFYWYRQILGQKVEFLVSFYNNEISEKSEIFDDQFSVERPDGSNFTLKIRSTKLEDSAMYFCASLSPPGGSRYNEQFFGPGTRLTVL.

The chain couples TRBV5-4 to TRBJ2-5; 11 bases match TRBD1. This CDR3 spans 16 amino acids. Germline V CDR1 and CDR2: SGHNT, YYREEE (reference sequence). The J segment lost 3 bases and the V segment lost 0 bases, leaving 4 bases of the junction unmatched. The CDR3 coding sequence is TGTGCCAGCAGCTTGGCCCCGGGACAGGGGGAAGAGACCCAGTACTTC. Its protein is CASSLAPGQGEETQYF.

The chain uses TRBV30 and TRBJ2-1; TRBD2 matches at 7 bases. The V segment lost 5 bases and the J segment 6 bases; nucleotides outside the gene matches: 16. The CDR3 loop spans 16 amino acids. CDR1 and CDR2 from the germline V gene are GTSNPN and SVGIG (reference sequence). The CDR3 sequence: CAWDSLLAATPNEQFF. CDR3 coding DNA: TGTGCCTGGGATTCACTCCTAGCGGCAACCCCCAATGAGCAGTTCTTC.

The rearrangement links TRBV2 to TRBJ1-1; D is perhaps TRBD1 (5 bases). This CDR3 contains 13 residues. Trimming stripped 2 bases from V and 6 bases from J, with 10 bases between. Germline V CDR1 and CDR2: SNHLY, FYNNEI. CDR3: CASSESGVSEAFF. CDR3 nucleotide sequence: TGTGCCAGCAGTGAATCGGGGGTATCTGAAGCTTTCTTT.

This clone was detected only once. V gene TRBV27 combines with J gene TRBJ1-6, with D unclear. CDR1 is MNHEY, CDR2 SMNVEV, per germline (reference sequence). This CDR3 is 14 amino acids long. V gave up 5 bases and J gave up 15 bases, with 20 bases separating them. CDR3 sequence reads: CASSLKWEPEVLHF. The DNA for the CDR3 is TGTGCCAGCAGTCTAAAATGGGAGCCGGAGGTCCTCCACTTT.

CDR3 DNA sequence: TGTGCCAGCAGTTCACCAGATACAGGACCCACTTTAGATACGCAGTATTTT. It translates to CASSSPDTGPTLDTQYF. The J gene is TRBJ2-3, the V gene TRBV28; D possibly corresponds to TRBD1 (5 bases). The germline V gene encodes CDR1 MDHEN and CDR2 SYDVKM. Trimming shortened V by 4 bases and J by 5 bases, and 22 bases separated the two germline ends. This CDR3 region has 17 residues.

V usage is TRBV5-4 and J usage is TRBJ1-3, with a weak D call TRBD1 (5 bases). From germline, CDR1 is SGHNT and CDR2 YYREEE (reference sequence). This CDR3 has 14 amino acids. V was pared by 0 bases and J by 4 bases, with 8 bases between. As DNA, the CDR3 is TGTGCCAGCAGCTTGGTGGGGCGCGGAAACACCATATATTTT. Its protein is CASSLVGRGNTIYF.

This clone has only one observation. The rearrangement uses TRBV18 and TRBJ2-3; weak D call: TRBD1 (6 bases). The ends were cut back, 3 bases at V and 4 bases at J, with 14 bases in the middle. The CDR3 is 15 residues long. Germline V gives CDR1 KGHSH, CDR2 LQKENI. The CDR3 coding sequence is TGTGCCAGCTCACCGCCAGGGGTTCCGGCAGATACGCAGTATTTT. Protein sequence: CASSPPGVPADTQYF.

The chain couples TRBV11-2 to TRBJ1-1; a weak D match, TRBD1 (5 bases). From germline, CDR1 is SGHAT and CDR2 FQNNGV. Trimming removed 6 bases at V and 3 bases at J, with 17 bases between. This CDR3 contains 15 residues. The CDR3 sequence: CASRNTGGRDTEAFF. As DNA, the CDR3 is TGTGCCAGCAGGAATACCGGGGGACGGGACACTGAAGCTTTCTTT.

This chain links TRBV14 with TRBJ1-2, with D hard to call. Trimming took 0 bases from V and 6 from J, leaving 14 bases between them. This CDR3 spans 15 amino acids. Germline CDR1 and CDR2: SGHDN and FVKESK. The CDR3 is CASSQDLVGGHGYTF. Written as DNA, the CDR3 is TGTGCCAGCAGCCAAGATCTTGTAGGAGGACATGGCTACACCTTC.

This rearrangement joins TRBV28 to TRBJ2-7; 8 bases match TRBD2. The CDR3 has 15 residues. Germline CDR1 MDHEN, CDR2 SYDVKM. J was trimmed by 5 bases and V by 5 bases; bases with no gene match: 11. The CDR3 sequence is CASSPSGSLRNEQYF. CDR3 nucleotides: TGTGCCAGCAGTCCCAGCGGGAGCTTAAGAAACGAGCAGTACTTC.

This chain uses TRBV19 with TRBJ1-1, with TRBD1 as a possible D gene (5 bases). Trimming stripped 5 bases from V and 1 base from J, with 11 bases between. The CDR3 runs 14 residues. Germline V gene lookup returns CDR1 LNHDA and CDR2 SQIVND (reference sequence). CDR3 amino acids: CASSLPQGNTEAFF. CDR3 coding DNA: TGTGCCAGTAGTTTGCCTCAGGGGAACACTGAAGCTTTCTTT.

This CDR3 is CASRKQGSARTEAFF. In DNA form, the CDR3 reads TGTGCCAGCCGGAAACAGGGATCTGCGAGGACTGAAGCTTTCTTT. The chain joins TRBV5-6 to TRBJ1-1, with D tentatively TRBD1 (6 bases). Germline V lookup: CDR1 SGHDT, CDR2 YYEEEE. V gave up 7 bases and J gave up 5 bases, with 21 bases separating them. The CDR3 totals 15 residues. The variable domain in full, with the rest retrieved from reference TRBV5-6 and TRBJ1-1, is DAGVTQSPTHLIKTRGQQVTLRCSPKSGHDTVSWYQQALGQGPQFIFQYYEEEERQRGNFPDRFSGHQFPNYSSELNVNALLLGDSALYLCASRKQGSARTEAFFGQGTRLTVV.

The rearrangement uses TRBV28 and TRBJ2-7, with D possibly matching TRBD1 (6 bases). This CDR3 region has 14 residues. V shed 6 bases and J shed 6 bases, with 18 bases lying between them. Per germline, CDR1 MDHEN and CDR2 SYDVKM. CDR3 protein: CASSFGQRFGEQYF. The CDR3 DNA sequence: TGTGCCAGCAGCTTCGGACAGAGGTTTGGCGAGCAGTACTTC.

The V gene is TRBV5-4, the J gene TRBJ2-3; the match to TRBD2 covers 13 bases. With 4 bases clipped from V and 4 bases from J, the junction kept 6 bases outside the gene matches. Germline CDR1 and CDR2: SGHNT and YYREEE (reference sequence). The CDR3 has 16 residues. The CDR3 protein is CASSPRLAGGADTQYF. CDR3 DNA sequence: TGTGCCAGCAGCCCACGACTAGCGGGAGGCGCAGATACGCAGTATTTT.

The chain joins TRBV2 to TRBJ1-1; D remains ambiguous. The germline V and J ends were trimmed by 4 bases and 2 bases, with 8 bases remaining between them. The CDR3 has 13 amino acids. The germline V gene has CDR1 SNHLY and CDR2 FYNNEI. CDR3: CASSAEANTEAFF. In DNA, the CDR3 is TGTGCCAGCAGTGCTGAAGCAAACACTGAAGCTTTCTTT.

The gene calls are TRBV19 and TRBJ2-4; no clear D gene. Trimming pared 8 bases from V and 7 bases from J, leaving 6 bases between. This CDR3 is 10 amino acids long. Germline CDR1 LNHDA, CDR2 SQIVND (reference sequence). The CDR3 nucleotides read TGTGCCAGTGGTACTAACATTCAGTACTTC. Protein: CASGTNIQYF. Based on the CDR3 plus reference TRBV19 and TRBJ2-4, the full variable domain is DGGITQSPKYLFRKEGQNVTLSCEQNLNHDAMYWYRQDPGQGLRLIYYSQIVNDFQKGDIAEGYSVSREKKESFPLTVTSAQKNPTAFYLCASGTNIQYFGAGTRLSVL.

The V call is TRBV10-3, the J call TRBJ2-5; a weak D match, TRBD2 (5 bases). The germline V gene encodes CDR1 ENHRY and CDR2 SYGVKD. CDR3 length: 13 residues. V lost 4 bases, J lost 5 bases, and 11 bases lay in between. CDR3: CAISGETGETQYF. For the CDR3, the DNA is TGTGCCATCAGTGGTGAGACGGGGGAGACCCAGTACTTC.

The chain employs TRBV24-1 and TRBJ1-2; D gene uncertain. The CDR3 is 16 amino acids. The V end was cut by 5 bases, the J end by 0 bases, with 15 bases between. In germline, CDR1 is KGHDR, CDR2 SFDVKD. In DNA form, the CDR3 reads TGTGCCACCAGTGGACATTCACCGGCTACTAACTATGGCTACACCTTC. Protein product: CATSGHSPATNYGYTF.

Here the CDR3 reads CQGNVENTEAFF. The DNA for the CDR3 is TGTCAGGGGAACGTGGAGAACACTGAAGCTTTCTTT. The gene calls are TRBV27 and TRBJ1-1; possible D gene TRBD1, 6 bases. Germline lookup yields CDR1 MNHEY and CDR2 SMNVEV (reference sequence). The CDR3 length is 12 residues.

This clone is a singleton in its sample. This chain links TRBV6-6 with TRBJ1-3, with D perhaps matching TRBD1 (5 bases). With 2 bases removed from V and 0 bases from J, the gap between germline ends came to 8 bases. This CDR3 contains 15 residues. Germline V gives CDR1 MNHNY, CDR2 SVGAGI (reference sequence). CDR3 coding DNA: TGTGCCAGCAGTTACACAGGCAGCTCTGGAAACACCATATATTTT. It specifies CASSYTGSSGNTIYF.

This clone was picked up a small number of times. The gene calls are TRBV6-2 or TRBV6-3 and TRBJ2-3, with TRBD2 identical over 15 bases. Germline CDR1 MNHEY, CDR2 SVGEGT. After removal of 4 bases from V and 2 bases from J, the junction contained 7 bases not matched to a gene. The CDR3 contains 18 residues. The CDR3 here is CASSFGTSGRPPTDTQYF. The DNA for the CDR3 is TGTGCCAGCAGTTTCGGGACTAGCGGGAGGCCTCCCACAGATACGCAGTATTTT.

This sequence joins TRBV27 and TRBJ2-4; D gene ambiguous. The germline CDR1 and CDR2 sequences are MNHEY and SMNVEV (reference sequence). V was clipped by 8 bases and J by 0 bases, with 8 bases between them. The CDR3 consists of 13 residues. DNA of the CDR3: TGTGCCAGCCGGTCAATAGCCAAAAACATTCAGTACTTC. Its protein product is CASRSIAKNIQYF.

The J gene is TRBJ1-2, the V gene TRBV28, with TRBD1 matching over 7 bases. CDR1 and CDR2 from the germline V gene are MDHEN and SYDVKM. V lost 5 bases to trimming and J lost 8 bases; unmatched junction nucleotides: 14. This CDR3 is built from 15 residues. CDR3 residues: CASSLPKTGWEGYTF. In DNA form, the CDR3 reads TGTGCCAGCAGTCTCCCAAAGACAGGGTGGGAAGGCTACACCTTC.

This chain joins TRBV6-4 and TRBJ1-2; D is uncertain. Germline V gene lookup returns CDR1 MRHNA and CDR2 SNTAGT. The V end was cut by 2 bases, the J end by 5 bases, with 12 bases between. The CDR3 totals 14 residues. CDR3 DNA: TGTGCCAGCAGTGACACCCAACGAGGGTATGGCTACACCTTC. It yields the protein CASSDTQRGYGYTF.